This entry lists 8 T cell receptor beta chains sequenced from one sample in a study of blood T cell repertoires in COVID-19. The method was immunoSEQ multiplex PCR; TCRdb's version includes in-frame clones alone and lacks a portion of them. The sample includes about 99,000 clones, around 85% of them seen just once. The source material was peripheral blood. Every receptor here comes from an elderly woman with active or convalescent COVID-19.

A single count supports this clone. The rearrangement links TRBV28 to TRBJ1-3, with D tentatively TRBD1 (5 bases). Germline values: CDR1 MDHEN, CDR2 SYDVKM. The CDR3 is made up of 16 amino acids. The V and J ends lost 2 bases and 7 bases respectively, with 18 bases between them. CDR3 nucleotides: TGTGCCAGCAGTTTAGTGGGCCCCCAGGGTTTCAACACCATATATTTT. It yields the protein CASSLVGPQGFNTIYF.

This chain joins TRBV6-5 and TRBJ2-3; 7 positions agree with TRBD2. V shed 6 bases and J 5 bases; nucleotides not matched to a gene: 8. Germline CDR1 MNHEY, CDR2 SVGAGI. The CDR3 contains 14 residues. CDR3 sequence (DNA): TGTGCCAGCAGGGAGGGACTAACAAGAGATACGCAGTATTTT. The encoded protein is CASREGLTRDTQYF.

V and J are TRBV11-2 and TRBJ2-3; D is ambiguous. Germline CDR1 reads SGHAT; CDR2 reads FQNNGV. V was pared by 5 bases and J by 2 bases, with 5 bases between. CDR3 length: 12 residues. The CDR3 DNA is TGTGCCAGCAGCCAAAACACAGATACGCAGTATTTT. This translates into CASSQNTDTQYF.

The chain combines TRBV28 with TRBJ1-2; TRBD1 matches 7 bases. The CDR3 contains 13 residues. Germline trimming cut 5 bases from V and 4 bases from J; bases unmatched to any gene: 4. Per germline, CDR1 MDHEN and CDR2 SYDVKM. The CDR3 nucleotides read TGTGCCAGCAGTGGACAGGCGATCTATGGCTACACCTTC. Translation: CASSGQAIYGYTF.

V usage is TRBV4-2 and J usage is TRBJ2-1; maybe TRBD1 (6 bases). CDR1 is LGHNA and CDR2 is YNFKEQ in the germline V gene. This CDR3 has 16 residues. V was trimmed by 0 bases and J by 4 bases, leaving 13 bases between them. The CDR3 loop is CASSQDHREGYNEQFF. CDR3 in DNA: TGTGCCAGCAGCCAAGATCACAGGGAAGGTTACAATGAGCAGTTCTTC.

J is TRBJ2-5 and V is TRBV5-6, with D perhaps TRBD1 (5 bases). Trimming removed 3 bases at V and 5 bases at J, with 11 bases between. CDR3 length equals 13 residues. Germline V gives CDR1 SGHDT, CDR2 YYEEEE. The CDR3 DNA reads TGTGCCAGCAGCTCGGACATTGGGGAGACCCAGTACTTC. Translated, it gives CASSSDIGETQYF.

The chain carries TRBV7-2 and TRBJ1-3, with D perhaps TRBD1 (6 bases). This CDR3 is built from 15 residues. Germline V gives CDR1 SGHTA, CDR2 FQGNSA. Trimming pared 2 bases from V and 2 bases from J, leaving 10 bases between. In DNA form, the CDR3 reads TGTGCCAGCAGCTTATCTACAGGGCCTGGAAACACCATATATTTT. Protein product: CASSLSTGPGNTIYF.

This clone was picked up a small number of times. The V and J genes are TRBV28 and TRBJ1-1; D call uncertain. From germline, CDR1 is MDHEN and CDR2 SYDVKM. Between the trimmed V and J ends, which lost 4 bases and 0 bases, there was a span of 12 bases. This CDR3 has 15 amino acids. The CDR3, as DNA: TGTGCCAGCAGTTCGATTAGAACCATGAACACTGAAGCTTTCTTT. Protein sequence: CASSSIRTMNTEAFF.